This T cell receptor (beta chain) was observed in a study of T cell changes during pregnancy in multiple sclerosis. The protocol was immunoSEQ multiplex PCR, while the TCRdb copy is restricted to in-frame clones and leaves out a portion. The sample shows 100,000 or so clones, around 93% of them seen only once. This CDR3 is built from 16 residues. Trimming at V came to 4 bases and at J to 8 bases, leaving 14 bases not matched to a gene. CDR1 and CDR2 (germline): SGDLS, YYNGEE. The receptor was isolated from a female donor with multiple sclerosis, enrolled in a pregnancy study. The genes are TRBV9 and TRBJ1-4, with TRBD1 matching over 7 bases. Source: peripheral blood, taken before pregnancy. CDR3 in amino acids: CASSLNPGQVSEKLFF. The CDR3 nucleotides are TGTGCCAGCAGCTTAAACCCCGGACAGGTTAGCGAAAAACTGTTTTTT.